This T cell receptor beta chain was sequenced during a study of blood T cell repertoires in COVID-19. Study overall: The United States, Italy and Spain supplied acute and convalescent COVID-19 samples. T cells, B-cell-depleted T cells, or PBMCs provided the cDNA or gDNA that served as material.

In the authors' workflow: Reference gene primer amplification gave nucleated cell count estimates. The assay was immunoSEQ multiplex PCR, and TCRdb's table has in-frame clones only and misses some. That table supplies the V and J calls and clone size; D and trimming were determined from the DNA. Here the sample spans some 130,000 clones, roughly four fifths being singletons. Germline V gives CDR1 WNHNN, CDR2 SYGVQD (reference sequence). The CDR3 extends over 13 amino acids. V lost 5 bases to trimming and J lost 9 bases, with 14 bases between them. The receptor was isolated from a woman aged 45-59 years with acute or convalescent COVID-19. Source material: peripheral blood. This rearrangement joins TRBV10-1 to TRBJ2-1; a weak D match, TRBD1 (5 bases). DNA for the CDR3: TGCGCCAGCAGTCCGTCAGGGCTGATTGAGCAGTTCTTC. The encoded protein is CASSPSGLIEQFF.